The clone carrying this T cell receptor (beta chain) has more than one count but fewer than ten. Its antigen is unknown. This record comes from a study of cytomegalovirus exposure and HLA in healthy donors. Looking at the study overall: In an earlier analysis, 95 million to 130 million unique TCR beta sequences were found from some 200 million T cells. Regarding the study as a whole: TCR sequences were mostly rare, though some public TCRs occurred in many donors.

The germline V gene has CDR1 SGHDN and CDR2 FVKESK. Trimming at V came to 6 bases and at J to 9 bases, leaving 4 bases not matched to a gene. This CDR3 has 11 amino acids. PCR was performed using 60 Vbeta and 13 Jbeta primers. Repertoires were generated with immunoSEQ multiplex PCR, while TCRdb's copy carries only in-frame clones and drops some. The sample comprises about 200,000 clones, more than 75% of which are singletons, and around 3% rests with the top ten. Specimen: PBMCs. The clonotype comes from a woman aged 40 to 55 in good health and CMV-seronegative. V is TRBV14 and J is TRBJ2-7; 8 bases agree with TRBD1. CDR3 residues: CASSQGAWQYF. In DNA, the CDR3 is TGTGCCAGCAGTCAGGGGGCTTGGCAGTACTTC.